This T cell receptor (beta chain) was sequenced in a study of cytomegalovirus exposure and HLA in healthy donors. Study-wide points: A reported reduction in N-insertions relative to the roughly 610-donor mean was seen in an Asian-associated ancestry cluster in a later analysis.

To note about this clone: Its antigen is not identified.

60 Vbeta and 13 Jbeta primers were used in PCR. TCRdb keeps only in-frame clones here, not all; method: immunoSEQ multiplex PCR. The sample lists tens of thousands of clones, 79% occurring once. Germline-derived CDR1 and CDR2 are SGHRS and YFSETQ. V was pared by 2 bases and J by 2 bases, with 10 bases between. This CDR3 is built from 14 residues. The TCR comes from a woman between 35 and 50 years old in good health and CMV-seronegative. Sequenced material: PBMCs. The rearrangement links TRBV5-1 to TRBJ2-5; no firm D call. The CDR3 DNA reads as TGCGCCAGCAGCTTTCGCCCAGTACAAGAGACCCAGTACTTC. This encodes CASSFRPVQETQYF.